This TCR beta chain emerged from a study of cytomegalovirus exposure and HLA in healthy donors. These donors were members of the approximately 110-subject validation cohort, a group separate from the roughly 670-subject first cohort. Only in-frame clones appear in the TCRdb table, and some are missing; sequencing was by immunoSEQ multiplex PCR. Among fewer than 200,000 clones listed, about 86% were seen once. The CDR3 sequence is 13 residues long. CDR1 is SNHLY and CDR2 is FYNNEI in the germline V gene. V lost 6 bases and J lost 4, with 12 bases in between. For this clone: Its target is unknown.

Whole-study findings and limits: Subsequent analysis found a tendency for first-cohort TCR clusters to co-occur within the 100 to 150 validation repertoires. Researchers catalogued approximately 170 TCR beta chains as cytomegalovirus-associated.

This clonotype was obtained from a woman aged 30 to 39 in good health and CMV-seronegative. Sequencing was carried out using PBMCs. The J gene is TRBJ2-5, the V gene TRBV2, with D perhaps TRBD1 (7 bases). DNA of the CDR3: TGTGCCAGCAGCAGACAGGGAGGAGAGACCCAGTACTTC. This codes for CASSRQGGETQYF.